Listed here are 23 T cell receptor beta chains from one sample, sequenced in a study of cytomegalovirus exposure and HLA in healthy donors. Sequencing used immunoSEQ multiplex PCR; TCRdb keeps in-frame clones, though not all of them. The sample has 89,000 or so clones; approximately 93% are singletons. The sequencing sample was made of PBMCs. The receptors originated from a woman younger than 45 in good health and CMV-seropositive.

CDR3 in DNA: TGTGCCAGCAGCTTGAGGATTGCAACTAATGAAAAACTGTTTTTT. Its translation is CASSLRIATNEKLFF. The rearrangement links TRBV7-9 to TRBJ1-4; D is undetermined. The CDR3 extends over 15 amino acids. Trimming shortened V by 3 bases and J by 0 bases, and 8 bases separated the two germline ends. Germline V CDR1 and CDR2: SEHNR, FQNEAQ (reference sequence).

This chain joins TRBV11-3 and TRBJ2-2, with 7 nucleotides matching TRBD1. Germline values: CDR1 SGHNT, CDR2 YENEEA. Trimming cost V 1 base and J 4 bases; bases outside gene matches: 3. This CDR3 has 15 residues. The CDR3 region is CASSLGGQTTGELFF. CDR3 in DNA: TGTGCCAGCAGCTTAGGGGGACAGACCACCGGGGAGCTGTTTTTT.

The chain uses TRBV27 and TRBJ2-4, with a possible D match to TRBD2 (6 bases). There are 12 residues in the CDR3. CDR1 and CDR2 from the germline V gene are MNHEY and SMNVEV (reference sequence). Trimming left V 6 bases short and J 8 bases short, with 11 bases between. CDR3 in amino acids: CASSRSGDIQYF. DNA for the CDR3: TGTGCCAGCAGCCGCTCGGGGGACATTCAGTACTTC.

The chain uses TRBV10-3 and TRBJ2-1; tentatively, D is TRBD2 (5 bases). The CDR3 runs 14 residues. Per the germline V gene, CDR1 is ENHRY and CDR2 is SYGVKD. Trimming took 3 bases from V and 7 from J, leaving 13 bases between them. The CDR3 sequence: CAISDGNRGNEQFF. CDR3 nucleotides: TGTGCCATCAGTGACGGAAACCGAGGGAATGAGCAGTTCTTC.

The V call is TRBV7-7, the J call TRBJ2-2, with 9 bases lining up with TRBD2. The germline V gene has CDR1 SSHAT and CDR2 FNYEAQ (reference sequence). Unmatched junction bases numbered 4, after V lost 1 base and J lost 7 bases. The CDR3 has 15 amino acids. The CDR3 here is CASSLVAGAGGELFF. CDR3 DNA sequence: TGTGCCAGCAGCTTAGTAGCGGGAGCCGGCGGGGAGCTGTTTTTT.

This chain connects TRBV6-5 to TRBJ2-7, with a weak D call TRBD1 (5 bases). The CDR3 loop spans 14 amino acids. The V gene's germline CDR1 is MNHEY and CDR2 SVGAGI. Trimming removed 2 bases at V and 2 bases at J, with 10 bases between. DNA of the CDR3: TGTGCCAGCAGTTACGACAGCCGTACCTACGAGCAGTACTTC. Amino acid sequence: CASSYDSRTYEQYF.

The gene calls are TRBV27 and TRBJ1-1, with 8 bases identical to TRBD1. The CDR3 extends over 13 amino acids. The trim removed 4 bases at V and 6 bases at J, leaving 4 bases unmatched. Looked up from germline, CDR1 is MNHEY and CDR2 is SMNVEV (reference sequence). The CDR3 reads CASSWTGRSEAFF. The CDR3 DNA is TGTGCCAGCAGTTGGACAGGGCGGTCTGAAGCTTTCTTT.

The chain has TRBV28 and TRBJ2-3; no firm D call. Trimming removed 1 base at V and 8 bases at J, with 13 bases between. The CDR3 covers 14 residues. CDR1 MDHEN and CDR2 SYDVKM come from the germline V gene. In DNA, the CDR3 is TGTGCCAGCAGTTTATACCAACCAGAGGCTACGCAGTATTTT. This translates into CASSLYQPEATQYF.

The chain has TRBV5-8 and TRBJ2-1, with D perhaps TRBD2 (5 bases). V lost 0 bases and J 7 bases, leaving 14 bases between the germline ends. The germline gives CDR1 SGHTS, CDR2 YDEGEE. There are 15 residues in the CDR3. DNA for the CDR3: TGTGCCAGCAGCTTGGAGGAGAGGGTAGGGAATGAGCAGTTCTTC. Translated: CASSLEERVGNEQFF.

J is TRBJ2-1 and V is TRBV5-5; D is uncertain. The germline V gene has CDR1 SGHKS and CDR2 YYEKEE (reference sequence). There are 17 residues in the CDR3. Trimming cost V 2 bases and J 1 base, with 16 bases left between them. The CDR3 reads CASSFMVSYRSYNEQFF. The CDR3 DNA follows: TGTGCCAGCAGCTTCATGGTTAGCTATCGGTCCTACAATGAGCAGTTCTTC.

CDR3 coding DNA: TGTGCCAGCAGCCAGGGACTAGCGGGAGGAATCAATGAGCAGTTCTTC. This gives the protein CASSQGLAGGINEQFF. The rearrangement links TRBV28 to TRBJ2-1, with 15 bases that match TRBD2. This CDR3 has 16 residues. CDR1 and CDR2 from the germline V gene are MDHEN and SYDVKM. V was clipped by 6 bases and J by 6 bases; unmatched bases: 6.

The J gene is TRBJ2-7, the V gene TRBV15, with D possibly being TRBD2 (6 bases). The V and J ends lost 4 bases and 5 bases respectively, with 15 bases between them. The germline gives CDR1 LNHNV, CDR2 YYDKDF (reference sequence). CDR3 length equals 14 residues. The CDR3 spells CATSTLRESDEQYF. The DNA for the CDR3 is TGTGCCACCAGCACCCTTCGGGAGTCCGACGAGCAGTACTTC.

V and J are TRBV7-2 and TRBJ2-7; TRBD2 might be the D (6 bases). Germline CDR1 SGHTA, CDR2 FQGNSA. Trimming cost V 2 bases and J 6 bases, with 11 bases left between them. The CDR3 extends over 13 amino acids. CDR3 sequence (DNA): TGTGCCAGCAGCTTATCTGGAGGGGCCGAGCAGTACTTC. Encoded protein: CASSLSGGAEQYF.

The chain is built from TRBV10-3 and TRBJ1-1; 9 nucleotides agree with TRBD1. V gave up 10 bases and J gave up 6 bases; unmatched junction bases: 6. This CDR3 has 12 amino acids. Germline-derived CDR1 and CDR2 are ENHRY and SYGVKD. CDR3 DNA sequence: TGTGCCACCCGACAGGGGGGGTCTGAAGCTTTCTTT. Its protein is CATRQGGSEAFF.

This chain joins TRBV27 and TRBJ2-7, with a possible D match to TRBD2 (6 bases). The V gene lost 3 bases and the J gene lost 2 bases, with 8 bases spanning the gap. CDR1 is MNHEY and CDR2 is SMNVEV in the germline V gene (reference sequence). This CDR3 spans 13 amino acids. The CDR3 here is CASSFSGTYEQYF. The CDR3 DNA sequence: TGTGCCAGCAGTTTTAGCGGAACCTACGAGCAGTACTTC.

This clone was picked up one time. V and J are TRBV4-2 and TRBJ2-7; D might be TRBD2 (5 bases). The CDR3 length is 15 residues. CDR1 and CDR2 from the germline V gene are LGHNA and YNFKEQ. V lost 0 bases and J 1 base, leaving 10 bases between the germline ends. The CDR3 DNA reads as TGTGCCAGCAGCCAAGAGCGGGCTACATCCTACGAGCAGTACTTC. Translation: CASSQERATSYEQYF.

The chain uses TRBV18 and TRBJ2-3, with 10 bases lining up with TRBD2. Germline CDR1 KGHSH, CDR2 LQKENI. Trimming cost V 6 bases and J 1 base; bases outside gene matches: 4. The CDR3 covers 15 residues. CDR3 in amino acids: CASSPGLAGTDTQYF. DNA for the CDR3: TGTGCCAGCTCGCCCGGACTAGCGGGCACAGATACGCAGTATTTT.

The gene calls are TRBV28 and TRBJ2-7; D may be TRBD2 (6 bases). Trimming pared 5 bases from V and 3 bases from J, leaving 17 bases between. CDR1 MDHEN and CDR2 SYDVKM come from the germline V gene. This CDR3 comprises 15 residues. This CDR3 reads CASSTTGTPDYEQYF. Here the CDR3 DNA reads TGTGCCAGCAGTACAACCGGGACTCCAGACTACGAGCAGTACTTC.

The chain links TRBV7-9 to TRBJ1-1, with D perhaps TRBD1 (5 bases). Trimming shortened V by 4 bases and J by 1 base, and 7 bases separated the two germline ends. The CDR3 loop spans 13 amino acids. Germline V gives CDR1 SEHNR, CDR2 FQNEAQ (reference sequence). CDR3 in DNA: TGTGCCAGCAGCTCTCAGGGGAACACTGAAGCTTTCTTT. Its protein is CASSSQGNTEAFF. Full variable domain (rest looked up from reference TRBV7-9 and TRBJ1-1): DTGVSQNPRHKITKRGQNVTFRCDPISEHNRLYWYRQTLGQGPEFLTYFQNEAQLEKSRLLSDRFSAERPKGSFSTLEIQRTEQGDSAMYLCASSSQGNTEAFFGQGTRLTVV.

The chain has TRBV13 and TRBJ2-2; tentative D call: TRBD2 (6 bases). The germline V gene encodes CDR1 PRHDT and CDR2 FYEKMQ (reference sequence). V gave up 3 bases and J gave up 0 bases, with 8 bases separating them. This CDR3 has 15 amino acids. In DNA form, the CDR3 reads TGTGCCAGCAGCTTGGAGGGCGCGAACACCGGGGAGCTGTTTTTT. This codes for CASSLEGANTGELFF.

This rearrangement joins TRBV29-1 to TRBJ2-1, with 10 bases aligning to TRBD2. J was trimmed by 4 bases and V by 8 bases; bases with no gene match: 8. Germline loops: CDR1 SQVTM, CDR2 ANQGSEA. The CDR3 contains 14 residues. CDR3 DNA sequence: TGCAGCTCGCCTAGCGGGAGTAGATACAATGAGCAGTTCTTC. Its protein is CSSPSGSRYNEQFF.

The chain recombines TRBV5-1 with TRBJ1-3, with 8 bases fitting TRBD1. In germline, CDR1 is SGHRS, CDR2 YFSETQ. This CDR3 has 20 amino acids. J was trimmed by 0 bases and V by 4 bases; bases with no gene match: 18. CDR3 region: CASSREPTGTGPLSGNTIYF. The CDR3 DNA reads TGCGCCAGCAGCCGAGAACCGACCGGGACAGGACCCCTCTCTGGAAACACCATATATTTT. Full variable domain (remainder filled in from reference TRBV5-1 and TRBJ1-3): KAGVTQTPRYLIKTRGQQVTLSCSPISGHRSVSWYQQTPGQGLQFLFEYFSETQRNKGNFPGRFSGRQFSNSRSEMNVSTLELGDSALYLCASSREPTGTGPLSGNTIYFGEGSWLTVV.

The V gene is TRBV11-2, the J gene TRBJ2-1, with D hard to call. Germline CDR1 reads SGHAT; CDR2 reads FQNNGV. Trimming stripped 0 bases from V and 0 bases from J, with 6 bases between. The CDR3 is made up of 15 amino acids. The CDR3 loop reads CASSLEYSSYNEQFF. The CDR3 nucleotides are TGTGCCAGCAGCTTAGAATACAGCTCCTACAATGAGCAGTTCTTC.